The 9 T cell receptor beta chains below were found in one sample sequenced in a study of T cell clonality in common variable immunodeficiency. What these receptors recognize is not known. Study-level findings and limits: Fewer deletions and N-nucleotide insertions were reportedly seen in common variable immunodeficiency TCR beta sequences.

The table came from immunoSEQ multiplex PCR; TCRdb's copy has only in-frame clones and leaves some out. The sample contains around 17,000 clones, none of them singletons. Sequencing was performed on peripheral blood mononuclear cells. All receptors come from a human donor with common variable immunodeficiency.

There are many counts of this clone. The read falls 3 residues short of the CDR3 end, and the missing part is taken from the germline J gene. The V call is TRBV7-3, the J call TRBJ1-1; D might be TRBD1 (5 bases). V lost 3 bases and J 0 bases, leaving 5 bases between the germline ends. The CDR3 is 13 residues long. CDR1 is SGHTA, CDR2 FQGTGA, per germline. The CDR3 loop reads CASSLTVNTEAFF. CDR3 DNA, as far as it was read: TGTGCCAGCAGCTTGACAGTGAACACTGAA.

This clone came up many times. The read finishes 3 residues shy of the CDR3 end, and the germline J gene is used to complete it. V usage is TRBV18 and J usage is TRBJ1-1, with D possibly matching TRBD1 (5 bases). The CDR3 extends over 13 amino acids. Per the germline V gene, CDR1 is KGHSH and CDR2 is LQKENI. Trimming removed 0 bases at V and 7 bases at J, with 9 bases between. CDR3 DNA, as far as it was read: TGTGCCAGCTCACCACCGGGTCAGGGTGAA. The encoded protein is CASSPPGQGE. The whole CDR3 sequence reads CASSPPGQGEAFF.

This clone has a handful of counts. Read coverage stops 3 residues before the CDR3 terminus; the germline J gene supplies the remainder. The J gene is TRBJ1-3, the V gene TRBV7-6, with D unresolved. This CDR3 region has 14 residues. CDR1 is SGHVS, CDR2 FNYEAQ, per germline. Trimming removed 5 bases from V and 3 bases from J, with 11 bases in between. CDR3 bases read: TGTGCCAGCAGCCCCGGACTATATGGAAACACC. This sequence encodes CASSPGLYGNT. The CDR3 in full is CASSPGLYGNTIYF.

Concerning this clone: The read halts 3 residues ahead of the CDR3 end, with the missing end drawn from the germline J gene. The chain has TRBV7-3 and TRBJ2-5; 9 bases are a match to TRBD1. J was trimmed by 4 bases and V by 2 bases; bases with no gene match: 5. The CDR3 is 15 residues long. Germline CDR1 SGHTA, CDR2 FQGTGA. The CDR3 loop is CASSLGPGQGETQYF. The CDR3 DNA, read in part, is TGTGCCAGCAGCTTAGGCCCGGGACAGGGAGAGACC.

This clone occurred a few times. The read ends 3 residues before the CDR3 terminus; that terminus is restored from the germline J gene. The chain has TRBV2 and TRBJ2-1; TRBD1 matches at 7 bases. The trim removed 7 bases at V and 9 bases at J, leaving 9 bases unmatched. The CDR3 runs to 13 residues. Germline CDR1 reads SNHLY; CDR2 reads FYNNEI. CDR3 in amino acids: CASTEGGRGEQFF. The covered CDR3 bases are TGTGCCAGCACCGAAGGGGGCCGGGGTGAG.

CDR3 DNA, as far as it was read: TGTGCCAGCAGATCCGGGACTAGCGGGATTTACGAG. Its protein is CASRSGTSGIYE. The CDR3, in full, reads CASRSGTSGIYEQYF. This chain connects TRBV6-2 or TRBV6-3 to TRBJ2-7, with 13 nucleotides matching TRBD2. The CDR3 end lies 3 residues beyond the end of the read and is filled in from the germline J gene. This CDR3 contains 15 residues. CDR1 MNHEY and CDR2 SVGEGT come from the germline V gene. Trimming at V came to 6 bases and at J to 4 bases, leaving 6 bases not matched to a gene.

This clone ranks as medium-sized. The read ends 3 residues before the CDR3 terminus; that terminus is restored from the germline J gene. The gene calls are TRBV30 and TRBJ1-2; D uncertain. The V gene's germline CDR1 is GTSNPN and CDR2 SVGIG (reference sequence). V lost 1 base and J 7 bases, leaving 13 bases between the germline ends. This CDR3 spans 13 amino acids. The CDR3 spells CAWSEGQRGGYTF. The CDR3 bases that were read are TGTGCCTGGAGTGAAGGCCAGCGAGGTGGC.

About this clone: Read data end 3 residues before the CDR3 end; the end is taken from the germline J gene. This chain uses TRBV6-1 with TRBJ1-1; 8 bases agree with TRBD1. Germline V lookup: CDR1 MNHNS, CDR2 SASEGT. After removal of 4 bases from V and 1 base from J, the junction contained 5 bases not matched to a gene. The CDR3 totals 15 residues. CDR3 protein: CASSAIGTGNTEAFF. Partial CDR3 DNA: TGTGCCAGCAGTGCCATCGGGACAGGGAACACTGAA.

Only a few counts were recorded for this clone. The CDR3 end is not reached by the read, which stops 3 residues before it; the germline J gene fills it in. The chain is built from TRBV7-6 and TRBJ2-1; 8 bases fit TRBD2. The germline CDR1 and CDR2 sequences are SGHVS and FNYEAQ. V trimming: 0 bases; J trimming: 7 bases; junction bases outside the gene matches: 5. The CDR3 extends over 15 amino acids. The CDR3 loop is CASSLAAGGGNEQFF. Incomplete CDR3 DNA: TGTGCCAGCAGCTTAGCGGCGGGAGGTGGAAATGAG. Drawing the rest from reference TRBV7-6 and TRBJ2-1, the complete variable domain is GAGVSQSPRYKVTKRGQDVALRCDPISGHVSLYWYRQALGQGPEFLTYFNYEAQQDKSGLPNDRFSAERPEGSISTLTIQRTEQRDSAMYRCASSLAAGGGNEQFFGPGTRLTVL.